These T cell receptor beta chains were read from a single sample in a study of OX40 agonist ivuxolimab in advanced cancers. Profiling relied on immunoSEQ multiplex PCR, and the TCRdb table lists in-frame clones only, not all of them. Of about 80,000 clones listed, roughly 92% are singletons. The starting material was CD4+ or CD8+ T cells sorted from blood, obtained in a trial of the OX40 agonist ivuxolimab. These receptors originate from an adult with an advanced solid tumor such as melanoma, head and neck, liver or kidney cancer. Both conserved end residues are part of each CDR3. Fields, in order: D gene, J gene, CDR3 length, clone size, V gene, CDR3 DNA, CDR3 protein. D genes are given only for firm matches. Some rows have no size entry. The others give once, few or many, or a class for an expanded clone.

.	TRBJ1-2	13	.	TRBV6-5	TGTGCCAGCAGTTACAGGGGGGGCTATGGCTACACCTTC	CASSYRGGYGYTF
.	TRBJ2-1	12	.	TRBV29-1	TGCAGCGTTGCGCGTGGGAGCGGTGAGCAGTTCTTC	CSVARGSGEQFF
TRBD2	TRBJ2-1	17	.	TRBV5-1	TGCGCCAGCAGCTTGGGAGGGAATAGCGGGCAGAACAATGAGCAGTTCTTC	CASSLGGNSGQNNEQFF
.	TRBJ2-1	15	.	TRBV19	TGTGCCAGTAGTAACACGGTAAGCTCCTACAATGAGCAGTTCTTC	CASSNTVSSYNEQFF
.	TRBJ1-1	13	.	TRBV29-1	TGCAGCCTCCGGGTGGGTCAGAACACTGAAGCTTTCTTT	CSLRVGQNTEAFF
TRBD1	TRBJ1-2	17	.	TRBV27	TGTGCCAGCAGTTTCCGACAGGGGGTCGGGCGTAACTATGGCTACACCTTC	CASSFRQGVGRNYGYTF
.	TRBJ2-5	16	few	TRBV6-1	TGTGCCAGCAGTGAATCTATGTCGGGGACTGGGGAGACCCAGTACTTC	CASSESMSGTGETQYF
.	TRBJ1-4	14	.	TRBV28	TGTGCCAGCAGTAGCCAGGGGCAACGTGAAAAACTGTTTTTT	CASSSQGQREKLFF
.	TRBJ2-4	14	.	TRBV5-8	TGTGCCAGCAGCACCCCCGGGGAAGGGAACATTCAGTACTTC	CASSTPGEGNIQYF
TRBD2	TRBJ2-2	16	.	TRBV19	TGTGCCAGCAAGACTAGCGGGACCGCGAACACCGGGGAGCTGTTTTTT	CASKTSGTANTGELFF
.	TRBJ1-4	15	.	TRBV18	TGTGCCAGCTCACGTTTATCAAGCCGGGATGAAAAACTGTTTTTT	CASSRLSSRDEKLFF
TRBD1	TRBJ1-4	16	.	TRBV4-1	TGCGCCAGCAGCCCCGCGGGACAGGGGACTAATGAAAAACTGTTTTTT	CASSPAGQGTNEKLFF
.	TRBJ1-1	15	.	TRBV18	TGTGCCAGCTCACCCCCGGGGGGCACGAACACTGAAGCTTTCTTT	CASSPPGGTNTEAFF
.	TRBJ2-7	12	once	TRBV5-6	TGTGCCAGCAGCTTCGAGATCGCCGAGCAGTACTTC	CASSFEIAEQYF
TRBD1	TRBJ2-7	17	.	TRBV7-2	TGTGCCAGCAGCTTGAGGACCCAAGGGACAGTTTTCTTCGAGCAGTACTTC	CASSLRTQGTVFFEQYF
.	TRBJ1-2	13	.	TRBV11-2	TGTGCCAGCAGCTTTTTAGCTAACTATGGCTACACCTTC	CASSFLANYGYTF
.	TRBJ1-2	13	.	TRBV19	TGTGCCAGTAGTATTGGGTTGTCCTATGGCTACACCTTC	CASSIGLSYGYTF
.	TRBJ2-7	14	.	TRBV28	TGTGCCAGCAGTACTCCGGGAGCAAGAAACGAGCAGTACTTC	CASSTPGARNEQYF
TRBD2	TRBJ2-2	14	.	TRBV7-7	TGTGCTAGCAGCCCCAGCGGGGGGCCCGGGGAGCTGTTTTTT	CASSPSGGPGELFF
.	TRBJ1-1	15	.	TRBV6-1	TGTGCCAGCAGTGAAGCCAGGGACAATCGAACTGAAGCTTTCTTT	CASSEARDNRTEAFF
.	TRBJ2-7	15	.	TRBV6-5	TGTGCCAGCAGTTACGACAGAGCTAGATCCTACGAGCAGTACTTC	CASSYDRARSYEQYF
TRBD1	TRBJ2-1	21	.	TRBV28	TGTGCCAGCACTTTGGGGACAGGGGGACTTAAAGGGCAGGTTCGGAACAATGAGCAGTTCTTC	CASTLGTGGLKGQVRNNEQFF
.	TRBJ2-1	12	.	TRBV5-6	TGTGCCAGCAGCTTCCCCCTGATGGGGCAGTTCTTC	CASSFPLMGQFF
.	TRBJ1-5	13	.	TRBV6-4	TGTGCCAGCAGTCCAGACACCAATCAGCCCCAGCATTTT	CASSPDTNQPQHF
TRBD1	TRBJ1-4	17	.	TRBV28	TGTGCCAGCAGGGGGACAGGGAACGAACAACCTAATGAAAAACTGTTTTTT	CASRGTGNEQPNEKLFF
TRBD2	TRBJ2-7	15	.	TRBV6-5	TGTGCCAGCAGGGCTAGCGGGAGTAGCTCCTACGAGCAGTACTTC	CASRASGSSSYEQYF
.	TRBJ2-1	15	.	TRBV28	TGTGCCAGCAGTCCTAAGGGGTTAGGATACAATGAGCAGTTCTTC	CASSPKGLGYNEQFF
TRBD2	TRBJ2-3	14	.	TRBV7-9	TGTGCCAGCAGCACGGGAGGCGGGGCAGATACGCAGTATTTT	CASSTGGGADTQYF
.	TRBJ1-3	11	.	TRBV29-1	TGCAGCGTTAGGACTGGAAACACCATATATTTT	CSVRTGNTIYF
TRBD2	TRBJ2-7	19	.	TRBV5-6	TGTGCCAGCAGCTTGGGCCCTTTACTAGCGGGAGGGCGCTCCTACGAGCAGTACTTC	CASSLGPLLAGGRSYEQYF
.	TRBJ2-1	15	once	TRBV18	TGTGCCAGCTCACCCCCGGGCGGGCCGCGAGTGGAGCAGTTCTTC	CASSPPGGPRVEQFF
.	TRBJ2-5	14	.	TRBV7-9	TGTGCCAGCAGCTTAGCGGGCGGGTGGGAGACCCAGTACTTC	CASSLAGGWETQYF
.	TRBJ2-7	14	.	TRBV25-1	TGTGCCAGCAGTGATTCTAGGGGGGGCCACGAGCAGTACTTC	CASSDSRGGHEQYF
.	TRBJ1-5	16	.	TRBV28	TGTGCCAGCATCACGGGAGGGGGGGACATGAATCAGCCCCAGCATTTT	CASITGGGDMNQPQHF
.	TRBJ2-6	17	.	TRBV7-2	TGTGCCAGCAGCTTTTCAGGGGGGGGCCTTGGGGCCAACGTCCTGACTTTC	CASSFSGGGLGANVLTF
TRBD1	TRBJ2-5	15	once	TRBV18	TGTGCCAGCTCACCAACGACAGGGTTGGTGGAGACCCAGTACTTC	CASSPTTGLVETQYF
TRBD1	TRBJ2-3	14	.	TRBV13	TGTGCCAGCAGCCGACAGGGCAGCACAGATACGCAGTATTTT	CASSRQGSTDTQYF
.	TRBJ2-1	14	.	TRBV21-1	TGTGCCAGCAGCAAGATAGCCAGGGCGGGTGAGCAGTTCTTC	CASSKIARAGEQFF
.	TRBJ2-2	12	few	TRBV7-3	TGTGCCAGCAGCTTAAACACCGGGGAGCTGTTTTTT	CASSLNTGELFF
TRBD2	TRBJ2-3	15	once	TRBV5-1	TGCGCCAGCAGCTTTGGCGGGAGTAATGGGGATACGCAGTATTTT	CASSFGGSNGDTQYF
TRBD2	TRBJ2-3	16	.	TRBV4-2	TGTGCCAGCAGCGAAGGGGGACTAGCGGGAGTAGATACGCAGTATTTT	CASSEGGLAGVDTQYF
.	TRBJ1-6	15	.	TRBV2	TGTGCCAGCAGTGGGGGGCAAATCTATAATTCACCCCTCCACTTT	CASSGGQIYNSPLHF
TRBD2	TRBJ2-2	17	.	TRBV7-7	TGTGCTAGCAGCGTCAGACTAGCGCCACGGTCCCCCGGGGAGCTGTTTTTT	CASSVRLAPRSPGELFF